These 19 T cell receptor beta chains originate from one sample sequenced in a study of read filtering for tumor transcriptome and immune sequencing. From around 440 ng of RNA, a library with molecular barcoded alpha/delta and beta/gamma adaptors was made. TCRdb reanalysed the reads using MiXCR and keeps one entry per CDR3 protein. In the table there are 75,000 to 95,000 distinct CDR3 sequences, 10% to 15% of which are singletons. Material for sequencing was a population of CD138-negative cells sorted from bone marrow. The receptors were sampled from a donor over 35 with multiple myeloma.

The chain is built from TRBV29-1 and TRBJ2-2, with 9 positions matching TRBD2. Germline V CDR1 and CDR2: SQVTM, ANQGSEA. V was pared by 4 bases and J by 2 bases, with 2 bases of the junction left unmatched. CDR3 length: 14 residues. The CDR3 sequence: CSVATSGNTGELFF. CDR3 bases: TGCAGCGTTGCGACTAGCGGTAACACCGGGGAGCTGTTTTTT.

At least ten counts were recorded for this clonotype. CDR3: CASSPLGQSTDTQYF. Here the CDR3 DNA reads TGCGCCAGCAGCCCTTTGGGACAGAGTACAGATACGCAGTATTTT. The chain has TRBV5-1 and TRBJ2-3; 7 bases agree with TRBD1. CDR3 length: 15 residues. V shed 4 bases and J 3 bases; nucleotides not matched to a gene: 8. Germline CDR1 and CDR2: SGHRS and YFSETQ.

Ten or more counts support this clonotype. The J gene is TRBJ2-1, the V gene TRBV7-2; 9 nucleotides agree with TRBD2. The CDR3 is made up of 15 amino acids. Germline V gene lookup returns CDR1 SGHTA and CDR2 FQGNSA. Trimming cost V 6 bases and J 10 bases; bases outside gene matches: 13. The CDR3 DNA is TGTGCCAGCAGATTCCTAGCGGGTAGCGGGGGAGAGCAGTTCTTC. Its protein product is CASRFLAGSGGEQFF.

This sequence joins TRBV5-6 and TRBJ2-2; 8 positions agree with TRBD2. The germline gives CDR1 SGHDT, CDR2 YYEEEE. CDR3 size: 15 residues. Trimming removed 1 base from V and 4 bases from J; junction bases left unmatched: 3. The CDR3 sequence: CASSLYAGGTGELFF. CDR3 nucleotides: TGTGCCAGCAGCTTGTACGCGGGGGGCACCGGGGAGCTGTTTTTT.

A few counts support this clonotype. V gene TRBV11-2 combines with J gene TRBJ2-3, with a possible D match to TRBD2 (5 bases). Germline values: CDR1 SGHAT, CDR2 FQNNGV. Trimming took 0 bases from V and 4 from J, leaving 14 bases between them. This CDR3 spans 16 amino acids. The CDR3 coding sequence is TGTGCCAGCAGCTTAGATGGGGTAGCGAGCCCAGATACGCAGTATTTT. This translates into CASSLDGVASPDTQYF.

The sample holds many counts of this clonotype. The chain links TRBV20-1 to TRBJ2-5; 11 nucleotides align to TRBD2. Germline CDR1 and CDR2: DFQATT and SNEGSKA (reference sequence). The CDR3 spans 14 residues. Trimming at V came to 5 bases and at J to 3 bases, leaving 5 bases not matched to a gene. In DNA, the CDR3 is TGCAGTGCTCCCAAGACTAGCGGGGAAGAGACCCAGTACTTC. Encoded protein: CSAPKTSGEETQYF.

Ten or more counts support this clonotype. The rearrangement links TRBV28 to TRBJ1-2, with 8 positions matching TRBD1. This CDR3 comprises 15 residues. Germline values: CDR1 MDHEN, CDR2 SYDVKM. J was trimmed by 2 bases and V by 5 bases; bases with no gene match: 7. The CDR3 is CASSLQGARNYGYTF. The CDR3 nucleotides read TGTGCCAGCAGTCTCCAGGGGGCGCGGAACTATGGCTACACCTTC.

This clonotype came up many times. V gene TRBV2 combines with J gene TRBJ2-3; TRBD2 aligns across 7 bases. The germline V gene has CDR1 SNHLY and CDR2 FYNNEI. V trimming: 6 bases; J trimming: 7 bases; junction bases outside the gene matches: 1. CDR3 length equals 11 residues. The chain's CDR3 is CASSGGYTQYF. The DNA for the CDR3 is TGTGCCAGCAGCGGGGGGTATACGCAGTATTTT.

This clonotype was seen ten or more times. The gene calls are TRBV4-1 and TRBJ2-1; TRBD1 agrees at 7 bases. The CDR3 spans 16 residues. The V gene's germline CDR1 is MGHRA and CDR2 YSYEKL. V trimming: 2 bases; J trimming: 0 bases; junction bases outside the gene matches: 4. The CDR3: CASSQQTGSSYNEQFF. CDR3 nucleotide sequence: TGCGCCAGCAGCCAACAGACAGGGAGCTCCTACAATGAGCAGTTCTTC.

This clonotype showed up many times. V is TRBV6-2 or TRBV6-3 and J is TRBJ2-1; 9 positions agree with TRBD2. The trim removed 0 bases at V and 7 bases at J, leaving 7 bases unmatched. Looked up from germline, CDR1 is MNHEY and CDR2 is SVGEGT. This CDR3 is built from 16 residues. The CDR3 protein is CASSYSIRLAENEQFF. The CDR3 nucleotides are TGTGCCAGCAGTTACTCTATCCGACTAGCGGAAAATGAGCAGTTCTTC.

This clonotype was seen a single time. The V and J genes are TRBV20-1 and TRBJ2-1; 8 bases are shared with TRBD1. This CDR3 is built from 13 residues. V shed 5 bases, J shed 8 bases, and the junction held 8 bases outside the gene matches. Per the germline V gene, CDR1 is DFQATT and CDR2 is SNEGSKA (reference sequence). The CDR3 sequence: CSAPGQGSYEQFF. In DNA, the CDR3 is TGCAGTGCTCCCGGACAGGGTTCATATGAGCAGTTCTTC.

The chain combines TRBV10-3 with TRBJ1-6, with D uncertain. The CDR3 totals 14 residues. CDR1 ENHRY and CDR2 SYGVKD come from the germline V gene. Trimming pared 0 bases from V and 4 bases from J, leaving 4 bases between. The CDR3 here is CAISESDYNSPLHF. The CDR3 nucleotides read TGTGCCATCAGTGAGTCTGATTATAATTCACCCCTCCACTTT.

There are many counts of this clonotype. The genes are TRBV5-1 and TRBJ2-1; 8 bases align to TRBD2. Germline CDR1 SGHRS, CDR2 YFSETQ. The CDR3 extends over 15 amino acids. V was pared by 2 bases and J by 4 bases, with 5 bases of the junction left unmatched. CDR3 sequence: CASSLEAGAYNEQFF. The CDR3 DNA sequence: TGCGCCAGCAGCTTAGAAGCGGGGGCATACAATGAGCAGTTCTTC.

The chain has TRBV20-1 and TRBJ2-5; the D gene is possibly TRBD1 (5 bases). Trimming took off 4 bases at V and 1 base at J, with 16 bases between the two ends. Germline CDR1 is DFQATT and CDR2 is SNEGSKA (reference sequence). The CDR3 loop spans 15 amino acids. CDR3 DNA: TGCAGTGCTACCGAAAAGGGGCGGTTCCAAGAGACCCAGTACTTC. Translation: CSATEKGRFQETQYF.

On this clonotype itself: This may stem from a read error, because a much larger clone lies one nucleotide away. The conserved closing phenylalanine or tryptophan is absent in this CDR3, likely reflecting a read error. The chain joins TRBV5-1 to TRBJ1-5; TRBD1 matches 7 bases. The V gene's germline CDR1 is SGHRS and CDR2 YFSETQ. J gave up 10 bases and V 0 bases, and 4 bases lay outside the gene matches. This CDR3 contains 13 residues. The CDR3 sequence: CASSLDRGSPQHY. The CDR3 nucleotides read TGCGCCAGCAGCTTGGACAGGGGCAGCCCCCAGCATTAT.

This clonotype was found many times. The chain recombines TRBV12-3 or TRBV12-4 with TRBJ1-1; D remains unclear. This CDR3 has 13 amino acids. The V end was cut by 6 bases, the J end by 1 base, with 9 bases between. CDR3 sequence (DNA): TGTGCCAGCAGCTTGGCCGCGAACACTGAAGCTTTCTTT. Translated: CASSLAANTEAFF.

This clonotype was seen at least ten times. One end of the junction is discordant with germline, which a read error may explain. This chain joins TRBV7-7 and TRBJ2-5; perhaps TRBD1 as D (6 bases). The CDR3 runs 15 residues. Germline values: CDR1 SSHAT, CDR2 FNYEAQ (reference sequence). The CDR3 protein is CASSFQGIPQETQYF. DNA of the CDR3: TGTGCTAGCAGCTTTCAGGGGATCCCGCAAGAGACCCAGTACTTC.

The chain employs TRBV5-6 and TRBJ1-2; TRBD1 matches 7 bases. V lost 2 bases, J lost 3 bases, and 7 bases stayed unmatched. The CDR3 length is 15 residues. Per germline, CDR1 SGHDT and CDR2 YYEEEE. The CDR3 is CASSFLNRGYYGYTF. The CDR3 DNA is TGTGCCAGCAGCTTCTTGAACAGGGGATACTATGGCTACACCTTC.

This clonotype has at least ten counts. The rearrangement joins TRBV5-1 to TRBJ2-7; 7 nucleotides agree with TRBD1. Germline CDR1 is SGHRS and CDR2 is YFSETQ. CDR3 length: 15 residues. V was pared by 4 bases and J by 3 bases, with 10 bases of the junction left unmatched. The CDR3 spells CASSPLGGQIYEQYF. Here the CDR3 DNA reads TGCGCCAGCAGCCCCCTAGGGGGCCAGATCTACGAGCAGTACTTC.